The clone carrying this T cell receptor (beta chain) was detected ten times or more. MiXCR, run by TCRdb on the 5' RACE reads, gives a single entry per CDR3 protein. The sample contains tens of thousands of distinct CDR3 sequences, around 9.3% of which appear only once. Germline V gene data show CDR1 as MNHNS and CDR2 as SASEGT. The CDR3 sequence is 15 residues long. The V and J ends lost 5 bases and 2 bases respectively, with 13 bases between them. The source of the sample is a study of early T cells in non-severe SARS-CoV-2 infection. As for the study in general: Bulk RNA from unsorted whole blood was sequenced; chains were unpaired.

The receptor was isolated from an adult who was a healthcare worker with PCR-confirmed SARS-CoV-2 infection or an uninfected control (not recorded which). The sequencing input was whole blood. V gene TRBV6-1 combines with J gene TRBJ2-1; D call uncertain. CDR3 amino acids: CASSTPVGTYNEQFF. In DNA, the CDR3 is TGTGCCAGCAGTACTCCGGTGGGTACCTACAATGAGCAGTTCTTC.